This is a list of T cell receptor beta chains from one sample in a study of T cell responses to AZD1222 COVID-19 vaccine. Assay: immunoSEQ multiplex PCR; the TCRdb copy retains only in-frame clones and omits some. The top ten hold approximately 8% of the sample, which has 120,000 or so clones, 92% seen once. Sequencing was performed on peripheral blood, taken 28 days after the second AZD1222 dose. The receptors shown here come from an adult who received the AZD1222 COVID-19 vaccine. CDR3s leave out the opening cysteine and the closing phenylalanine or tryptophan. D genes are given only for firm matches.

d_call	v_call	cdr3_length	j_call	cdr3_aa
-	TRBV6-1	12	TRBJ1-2	ASSEVEGWGGYT
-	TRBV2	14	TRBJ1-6	ASSISYSSYNSPLH
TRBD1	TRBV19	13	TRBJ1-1	ASGSRGTGGTEAF
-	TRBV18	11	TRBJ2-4	ASSPPNKNIQY
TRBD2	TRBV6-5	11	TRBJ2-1	ASSYGGGNEQF
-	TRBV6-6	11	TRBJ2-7	ASSYSERAEQY
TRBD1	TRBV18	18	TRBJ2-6	ASSRTGGVAGSVGANVLT
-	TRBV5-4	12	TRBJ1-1	ATAIQGTNTEAF
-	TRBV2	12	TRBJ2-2	ASTKTGEGGELF
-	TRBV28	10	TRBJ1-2	ASQGILPGYT
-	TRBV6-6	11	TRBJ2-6	ASRLSGANVLT
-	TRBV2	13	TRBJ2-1	ASMGRGSSYNEQF
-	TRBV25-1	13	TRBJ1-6	ASSPGGLNNSPLH
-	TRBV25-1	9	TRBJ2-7	ASSDDYEQY
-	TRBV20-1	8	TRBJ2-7	SAVTGTQH
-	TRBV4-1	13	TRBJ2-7	ASSHGLRGGDEQY
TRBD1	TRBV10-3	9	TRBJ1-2	AIGTGGGYT
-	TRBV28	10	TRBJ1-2	ASSLYLYGYT
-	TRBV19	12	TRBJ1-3	ASSSRGAGNTIY
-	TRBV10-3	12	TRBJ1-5	ATKGQGGGQPQH
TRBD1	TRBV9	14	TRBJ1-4	ASSPRTGLVNEKLF
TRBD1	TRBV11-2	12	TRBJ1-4	ASRAAGGDEKLF
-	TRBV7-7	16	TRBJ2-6	ASSLAISGNSGANVLT
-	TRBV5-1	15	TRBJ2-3	ASSQLTGLGSTDTQY
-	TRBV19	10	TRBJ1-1	ASSYIGGEAF
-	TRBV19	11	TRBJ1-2	ASSEDSRYGYT
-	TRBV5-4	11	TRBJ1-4	ASSLGLDEKLF
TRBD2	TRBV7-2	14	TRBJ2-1	ASSLGLAGGQNEQF
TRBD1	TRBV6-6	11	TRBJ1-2	ASGTGGLIPYT
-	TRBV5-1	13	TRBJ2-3	ASRYSTSRTDTQY
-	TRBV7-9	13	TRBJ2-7	ASSPKDQETGEQY
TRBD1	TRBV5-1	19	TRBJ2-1	ASRSGGPGTGNPLSYNEQF
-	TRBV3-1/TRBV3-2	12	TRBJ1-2	ASSQVSGNYGYT
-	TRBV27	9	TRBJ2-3	ASSLYGTQY
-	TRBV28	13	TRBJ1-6	ASSLFQGRSSPLH
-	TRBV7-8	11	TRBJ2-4	ASSPRGEDIQY
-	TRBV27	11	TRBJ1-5	ASSFSESQPQH
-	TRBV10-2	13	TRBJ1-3	ASSEGPPSGNTIY
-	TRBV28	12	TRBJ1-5	ASSSTGVRQPQH